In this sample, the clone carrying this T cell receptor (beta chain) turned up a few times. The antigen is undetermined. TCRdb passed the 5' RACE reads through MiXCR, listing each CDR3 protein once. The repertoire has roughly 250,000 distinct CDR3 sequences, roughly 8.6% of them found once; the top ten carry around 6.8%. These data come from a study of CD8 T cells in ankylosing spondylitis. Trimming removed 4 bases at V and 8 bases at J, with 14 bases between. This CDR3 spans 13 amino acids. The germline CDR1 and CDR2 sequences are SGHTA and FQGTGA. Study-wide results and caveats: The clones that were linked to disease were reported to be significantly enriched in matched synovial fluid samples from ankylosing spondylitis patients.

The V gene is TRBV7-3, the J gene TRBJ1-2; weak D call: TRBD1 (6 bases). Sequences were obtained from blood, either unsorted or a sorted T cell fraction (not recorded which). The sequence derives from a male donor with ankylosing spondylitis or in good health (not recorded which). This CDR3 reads CASSSGGGYGYTF. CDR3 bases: TGTGCCAGCAGCTCAGGAGGGGGGTACGGCTACACCTTC.